This T cell receptor (beta chain) was identified during a study of T cell responses to AZD1222 COVID-19 vaccine. The wider study: Combined were second doses at about 4 or about 12 weeks. Study conclusions and caveats: Females made up more of the donors, who were largely white British, and clonal diversity may have come out too low. Spike-specific TCRs gained breadth and depth after people received two AZD1222 doses.

The V gene lost 3 bases and the J gene lost 9 bases, with 17 bases spanning the gap. The CDR3 sequence is 16 residues long. CDR1 is KGHDR, CDR2 SFDVKD, per germline. The table came from immunoSEQ multiplex PCR; TCRdb's copy has only in-frame clones and leaves some out. The sample includes approximately 99,000 clones, 70% to 90% seen only once; the top ten take less than 3.5%. Points on this clone: Its antigen remains unidentified.

The chain combines TRBV24-1 with TRBJ1-6, with D unresolved. The clonotype was recovered from an adult in good health. Specimen: peripheral blood, collected on day 0 of AZD1222 vaccination. CDR3 protein: CATSDGRVGKSSPLHF. The CDR3 region has the DNA TGTGCCACCAGTGATGGGAGGGTAGGTAAGAGTTCACCCCTCCACTTT.